This passage covers 21 T cell receptor beta chains from one sample sequenced in a study of CXCR3-negative and CXCR3-positive naive CD8 T cells. All TRB cDNA libraries came from 5' RACE performed with UMI labels. TCRdb reprocessed the 5' RACE reads and keeps a single row for each CDR3 protein, giving no DNA. The listing contains about 120,000 distinct CDR3 sequences. Points from the study as a whole: A higher hydrophobicity marked the TRB CDR3s of CXCR3-positive naive cells versus CXCR3-negative naive cells.

These receptors are not linked to any known antigen. Sequenced material: naive CXCR3+ CD8+ T cells from blood. Subset of the sample: CD45RO-CCR7+CD27+CD95- naive CD8+ T cells expressing CXCR3 (TNR3+). The receptors originated from a human donor in good health. Some clones in this sample may be carry-over from other donors' samples.

The rearrangement uses TRBV19 and TRBJ1-3. This CDR3 spans 15 amino acids. From germline, CDR1 is LNHDA and CDR2 SQIVND (reference sequence). CDR3 sequence: CASSIQEPSGNTIYF.

The chain employs TRBV19 and TRBJ2-7. The CDR3 has 12 amino acids. Germline CDR1 reads LNHDA; CDR2 reads SQIVND (reference sequence). CDR3 loop: CASSGDFYEQYF.

CDR3 protein: CASSPSTGGHYNEQFF. This chain links TRBV27 with TRBJ2-1; TCRdb returns TRBD1, unconfirmable since there is no DNA. Germline V gene data show CDR1 as MNHEY and CDR2 as SMNVEV (reference sequence). This CDR3 spans 16 amino acids.

V is TRBV2 and J is TRBJ1-2. The CDR3 is made up of 12 amino acids. CDR1 and CDR2 (germline): SNHLY, FYNNEI. CDR3 sequence reads: CASSENGYGYTF.

The chain carries TRBV20-1 and TRBJ2-5; the TCRdb call, TRBD2, lacks DNA for checking. Germline CDR1 is DFQATT and CDR2 is SNEGSKA (reference sequence). CDR3 length: 17 amino acids. This CDR3 is CSASEGASGRVRETQYF.

The J gene is TRBJ2-2, the V gene TRBV19; the D gene TCRdb calls, TRBD1, cannot be checked with no DNA. Germline CDR1 reads LNHDA; CDR2 reads SQIVND (reference sequence). This CDR3 region has 20 residues. The CDR3 sequence is CASSIAPGRGITPYTGELFF.

The V call is TRBV27, the J call TRBJ2-3; there is no DNA to check the TCRdb D call of TRBD1. The germline gives CDR1 MNHEY, CDR2 SMNVEV (reference sequence). The CDR3 is 13 amino acids. CDR3 protein: CASSLGATDTQYF.

The rearrangement joins TRBV28 to TRBJ2-1; TCRdb lists TRBD2, though no DNA is available to test this call. Germline assignment: CDR1 MDHEN and CDR2 SYDVKM. This CDR3 is 15 amino acids long. This chain's CDR3 is CASSFPGTSGPEQFF.

The chain uses TRBV12-3 or TRBV12-4 and TRBJ2-7; TCRdb selects TRBD2, and the lack of DNA leaves this call unchecked. This CDR3 region has 16 residues. CDR3: CASSLLGLAGANEQYF.

The chain is built from TRBV12-3 or TRBV12-4 and TRBJ2-3; TCRdb returns TRBD2, unconfirmable since there is no DNA. The CDR3 length is 15 residues. CDR3 protein: CASSSPTSGYDTQYF.

The chain is built from TRBV7-2 and TRBJ2-7; the TRBD1 assignment by TCRdb is unverifiable without DNA. The CDR3 totals 12 residues. CDR1 and CDR2 from the germline V gene are SGHTA and FQGNSA. The CDR3 region is CASSYPGYEQYF.

The chain has TRBV13 and TRBJ2-7; the TCRdb call, TRBD1, lacks DNA for checking. This CDR3 contains 13 residues. CDR1 is PRHDT and CDR2 is FYEKMQ in the germline V gene (reference sequence). The CDR3 sequence is CASLSAGGYEQYF.

The rearrangement joins TRBV29-1 to TRBJ2-2; TCRdb names TRBD2, which stays unverified in the absence of DNA. This CDR3 has 14 residues. Germline CDR1 SQVTM, CDR2 ANQGSEA. CDR3 loop: CSVKPGLEPGELFF.

The chain couples TRBV20-1 to TRBJ2-1; TCRdb's D call of TRBD1 is untestable without DNA. In germline, CDR1 is DFQATT, CDR2 SNEGSKA (reference sequence). The CDR3 is 15 residues long. The CDR3 loop reads CSAIQRTGSYNEQFF.

CDR3 protein: CATATGTGSYEQYF. The chain recombines TRBV6-6 with TRBJ2-7; no DNA is available, so the TRBD1 call from TCRdb remains unchecked. Germline CDR1 reads MNHNY; CDR2 reads SVGAGI (reference sequence). The CDR3 sequence is 14 residues long.

The rearrangement uses TRBV6-2 or TRBV6-3 and TRBJ1-5; lacking DNA, the TRBD1 call made by TCRdb goes unchecked. In germline, CDR1 is MNHEY, CDR2 SVGEGT. The length of the CDR3 is 16 residues. This CDR3 reads CASSVTGTGDNQPQHF.

The chain links TRBV18 to TRBJ2-5; TCRdb reports TRBD2, a call that lacks DNA to check it against. The germline V gene has CDR1 KGHSH and CDR2 LQKENI. CDR3 length: 16 amino acids. CDR3 region: CASSPEPAGVRETQYF.

V gene TRBV29-1 combines with J gene TRBJ1-5; TCRdb's D call of TRBD1 is untestable without DNA. CDR1 SQVTM and CDR2 ANQGSEA come from the germline V gene. The CDR3 consists of 14 residues. The CDR3 is CSVVGQGLNQPQHF. Filled out from reference TRBV29-1 and TRBJ1-5, the complete variable domain reads SAVISQKPSRDICQRGTSLTIQCQVDSQVTMMFWYRQQPGQSLTLIATANQGSEATYESGFVIDKFPISRPNLTFSTLTVSNMSPEDSSIYLCSVVGQGLNQPQHFGDGTRLSIL.

The chain uses TRBV20-1 and TRBJ1-2. Per germline, CDR1 DFQATT and CDR2 SNEGSKA (reference sequence). The CDR3 covers 14 residues. The CDR3 reads CSARVEGRDYGYTF.

The chain uses TRBV15 and TRBJ2-1. The CDR3 loop spans 13 amino acids. Per germline, CDR1 LNHNV and CDR2 YYDKDF (reference sequence). CDR3 sequence reads: CATSSRSYNEQFF.

The rearrangement links TRBV5-5 to TRBJ1-1; with no DNA, the TCRdb D assignment of TRBD1 cannot be verified. The CDR3 loop spans 17 amino acids. Per germline, CDR1 SGHKS and CDR2 YYEKEE (reference sequence). CDR3 residues: CASSLIPGTEGGTEAFF.